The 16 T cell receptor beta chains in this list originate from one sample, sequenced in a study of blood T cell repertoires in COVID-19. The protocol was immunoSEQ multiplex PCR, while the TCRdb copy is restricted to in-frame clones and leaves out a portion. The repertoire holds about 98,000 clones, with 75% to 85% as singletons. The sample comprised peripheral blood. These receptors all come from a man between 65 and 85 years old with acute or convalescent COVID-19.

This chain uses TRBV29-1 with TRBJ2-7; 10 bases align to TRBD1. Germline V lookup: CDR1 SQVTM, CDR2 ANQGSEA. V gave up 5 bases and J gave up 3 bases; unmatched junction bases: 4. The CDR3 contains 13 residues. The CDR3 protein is CSVSGQGDYEQYF. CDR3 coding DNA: TGCAGCGTTTCCGGACAGGGGGACTACGAGCAGTACTTC.

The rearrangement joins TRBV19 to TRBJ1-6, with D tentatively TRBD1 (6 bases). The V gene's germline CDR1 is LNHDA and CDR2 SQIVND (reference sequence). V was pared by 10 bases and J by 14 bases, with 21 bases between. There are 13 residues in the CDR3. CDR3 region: CATSTGPHSALHF. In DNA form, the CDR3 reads TGTGCCACCTCAACAGGGCCCCATTCGGCCCTCCACTTT. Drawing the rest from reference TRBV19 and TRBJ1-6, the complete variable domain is DGGITQSPKYLFRKEGQNVTLSCEQNLNHDAMYWYRQDPGQGLRLIYYSQIVNDFQKGDIAEGYSVSREKKESFPLTVTSAQKNPTAFYLCATSTGPHSALHFGNGTRLTVT.

For the CDR3, the DNA is TGTGCCAGCAGTCTTGTGGGGCCCCTAACCAACACTGAAGCTTTCTTT. It codes for CASSLVGPLTNTEAFF. The chain is built from TRBV27 and TRBJ1-1; maybe TRBD1 (5 bases). Trimming removed 5 bases from V and 2 bases from J, with 18 bases in between. Germline V CDR1 and CDR2: MNHEY, SMNVEV (reference sequence). This CDR3 comprises 16 residues.

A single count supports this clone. The CDR3 DNA sequence: TGTGCCACCAGTGATACAAGGACAGGGAACGAAAAACTGTTTTTT. Its protein product is CATSDTRTGNEKLFF. V is TRBV24-1 and J is TRBJ1-4, with TRBD1 identical over 8 bases. Trimming took 3 bases from V and 8 from J; bases not matched to a gene: 7. The CDR3 extends over 15 amino acids. Germline V gene sequence: CDR1 KGHDR, CDR2 SFDVKD.

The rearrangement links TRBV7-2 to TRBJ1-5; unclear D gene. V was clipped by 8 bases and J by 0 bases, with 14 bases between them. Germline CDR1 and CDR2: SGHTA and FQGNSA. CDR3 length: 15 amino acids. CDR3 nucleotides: TGTGCCAGCGCTTCCCAGGCTGGTAGCAATCAGCCCCAGCATTTT. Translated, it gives CASASQAGSNQPQHF.

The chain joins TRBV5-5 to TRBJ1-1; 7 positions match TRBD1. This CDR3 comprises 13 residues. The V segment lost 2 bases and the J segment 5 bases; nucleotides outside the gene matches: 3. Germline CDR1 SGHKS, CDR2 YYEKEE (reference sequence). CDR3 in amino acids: CASSFTGETEAFF. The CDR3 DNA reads TGTGCCAGCAGCTTTACAGGGGAAACTGAAGCTTTCTTT.

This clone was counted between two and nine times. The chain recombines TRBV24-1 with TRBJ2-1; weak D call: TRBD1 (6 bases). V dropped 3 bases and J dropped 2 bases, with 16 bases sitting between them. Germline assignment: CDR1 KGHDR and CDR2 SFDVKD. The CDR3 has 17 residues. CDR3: CATSDTMDSTAYNEQFF. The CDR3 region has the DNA TGTGCCACCAGTGATACCATGGACAGCACAGCCTACAATGAGCAGTTCTTC.

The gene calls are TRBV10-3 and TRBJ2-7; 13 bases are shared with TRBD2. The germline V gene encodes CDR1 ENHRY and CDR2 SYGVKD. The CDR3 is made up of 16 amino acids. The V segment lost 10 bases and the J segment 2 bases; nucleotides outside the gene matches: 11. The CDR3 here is CANTGTSGDFTYEQYF. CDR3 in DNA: TGTGCCAACACCGGGACTAGCGGGGACTTCACCTACGAGCAGTACTTC.

The CDR3 region is CASSDRQPQHF. The CDR3 DNA sequence: TGTGCCAGCAGCGACAGGCAGCCCCAGCATTTT. The genes are TRBV7-9 and TRBJ1-5; D may be TRBD1 (6 bases). The CDR3 runs to 11 residues. V lost 5 bases, J lost 7 bases, and 6 bases lay in between. Germline CDR1 SEHNR, CDR2 FQNEAQ (reference sequence).

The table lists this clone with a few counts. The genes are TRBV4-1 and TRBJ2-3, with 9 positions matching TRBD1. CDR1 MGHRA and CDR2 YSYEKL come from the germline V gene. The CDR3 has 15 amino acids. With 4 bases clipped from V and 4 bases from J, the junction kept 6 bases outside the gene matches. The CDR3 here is CASSPRDRAPDTQYF. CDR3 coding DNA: TGCGCCAGCAGCCCCCGGGACAGGGCCCCAGATACGCAGTATTTT.

For the CDR3, the DNA is TGCGCCAGCAGCTGGGGCCAGAGTTTTTCAGATACGCAGTATTTT. Translating it yields CASSWGQSFSDTQYF. The chain joins TRBV5-1 to TRBJ2-3; D possibly corresponds to TRBD1 (5 bases). CDR1 is SGHRS and CDR2 is YFSETQ in the germline V gene. CDR3 length: 15 residues. V was trimmed by 3 bases and J by 4 bases, leaving 15 bases between them.

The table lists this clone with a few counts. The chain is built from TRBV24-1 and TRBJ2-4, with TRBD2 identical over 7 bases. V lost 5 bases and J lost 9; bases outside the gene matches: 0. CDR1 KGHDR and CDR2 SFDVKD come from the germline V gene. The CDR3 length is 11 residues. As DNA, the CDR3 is TGTGCCACCAGTGGGGGGGGCATTCAGTACTTC. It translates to CATSGGGIQYF.

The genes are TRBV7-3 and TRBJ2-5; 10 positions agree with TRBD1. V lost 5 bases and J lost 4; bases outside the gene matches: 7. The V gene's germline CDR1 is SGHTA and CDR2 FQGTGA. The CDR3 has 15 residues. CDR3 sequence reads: CASSARQGAGETQYF. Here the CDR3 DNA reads TGTGCCAGCAGCGCTCGACAGGGGGCTGGAGAGACCCAGTACTTC. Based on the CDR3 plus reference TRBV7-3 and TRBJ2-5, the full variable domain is GAGVSQTPSNKVTEKGKYVELRCDPISGHTALYWYRQSLGQGPEFLIYFQGTGAADDSGLPNDRFFAVRPEGSVSTLKIQRTERGDSAVYLCASSARQGAGETQYFGPGTRLLVL.

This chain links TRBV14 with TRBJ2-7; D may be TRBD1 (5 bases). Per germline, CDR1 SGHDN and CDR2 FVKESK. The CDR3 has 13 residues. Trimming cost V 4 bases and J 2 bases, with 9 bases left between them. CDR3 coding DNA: TGTGCCAGCAGCCGACTGACAGCCTACGAGCAGTACTTC. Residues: CASSRLTAYEQYF.

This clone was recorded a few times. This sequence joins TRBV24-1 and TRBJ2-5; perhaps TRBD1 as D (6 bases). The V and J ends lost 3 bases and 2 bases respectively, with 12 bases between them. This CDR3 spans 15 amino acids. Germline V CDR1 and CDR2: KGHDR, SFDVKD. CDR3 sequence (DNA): TGTGCCACCAGTGATCCTCACGACAGGCAAGAGACCCAGTACTTC. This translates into CATSDPHDRQETQYF.

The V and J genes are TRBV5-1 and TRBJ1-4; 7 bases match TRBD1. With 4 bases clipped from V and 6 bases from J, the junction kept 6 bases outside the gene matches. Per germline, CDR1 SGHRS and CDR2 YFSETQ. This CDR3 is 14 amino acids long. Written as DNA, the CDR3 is TGCGCCAGCAGCCCCGGGACAGCCGATGAAAAACTGTTTTTT. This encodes CASSPGTADEKLFF.